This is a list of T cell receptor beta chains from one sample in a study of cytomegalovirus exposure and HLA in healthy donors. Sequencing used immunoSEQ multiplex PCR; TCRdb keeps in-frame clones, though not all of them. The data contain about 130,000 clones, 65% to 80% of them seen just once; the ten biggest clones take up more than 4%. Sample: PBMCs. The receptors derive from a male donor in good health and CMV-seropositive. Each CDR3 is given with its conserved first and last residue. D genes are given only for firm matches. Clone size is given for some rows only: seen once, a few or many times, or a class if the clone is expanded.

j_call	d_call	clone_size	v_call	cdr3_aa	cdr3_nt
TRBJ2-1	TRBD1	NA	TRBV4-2	CASSPATGDYNEQFF	TGTGCCAGCAGTCCCGCGACAGGGGATTACAATGAGCAGTTCTTC
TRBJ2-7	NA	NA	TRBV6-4	CASSEEARGYEQYF	TGTGCCAGCAGTGAAGAGGCAAGGGGCTACGAGCAGTACTTC
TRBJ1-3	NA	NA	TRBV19	CASNSGLTRNTIYF	TGTGCCAGTAACTCGGGACTCACCCGGAACACCATATATTTT
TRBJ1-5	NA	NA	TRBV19	CASSMGGADQPQHF	TGTGCCAGTAGTATGGGAGGGGCTGATCAGCCCCAGCATTTT
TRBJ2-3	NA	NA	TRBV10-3	CATGTFADTQYF	TGTGCCACCGGGACTTTCGCAGATACGCAGTATTTT
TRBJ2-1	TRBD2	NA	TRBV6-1	CASSEFPSGTYNEQFF	TGTGCCAGCAGTGAATTTCCTAGCGGAACCTACAATGAGCAGTTCTTC
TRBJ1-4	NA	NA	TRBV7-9	CASSRESITGEKLFF	TGTGCCAGCAGCCGGGAATCAATCACAGGGGAAAAACTGTTTTTT
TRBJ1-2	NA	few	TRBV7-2	CASSQARGYGYTF	TGTGCCAGCAGCCAGGCCCGGGGCTATGGCTACACCTTC
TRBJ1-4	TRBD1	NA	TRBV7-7	CASSPRQGRNEKLFF	TGTGCCAGCAGCCCTAGACAGGGTCGAAATGAAAAACTGTTTTTT
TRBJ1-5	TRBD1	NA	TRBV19	CASSRTGPNQPQHF	TGTGCCAGTAGCAGGACAGGCCCTAATCAGCCCCAGCATTTT
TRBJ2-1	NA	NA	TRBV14	CASSARLSSYNEQFF	TGTGCCAGCAGCGCCAGGCTTAGCTCCTACAATGAGCAGTTCTTC
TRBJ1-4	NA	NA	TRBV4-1	CASSRWRTEKLFF	TGCGCCAGCAGCCGATGGAGGACTGAAAAACTGTTTTTT
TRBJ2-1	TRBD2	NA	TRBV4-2	CASSQTSGGAYNEQFF	TGTGCCAGCAGCCAGACTAGCGGGGGGGCCTACAATGAGCAGTTCTTC
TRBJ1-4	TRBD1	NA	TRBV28	CASSLAGTGGYEKLFF	TGTGCCAGCAGTCTAGCCGGGACAGGGGGTTATGAAAAACTGTTTTTT